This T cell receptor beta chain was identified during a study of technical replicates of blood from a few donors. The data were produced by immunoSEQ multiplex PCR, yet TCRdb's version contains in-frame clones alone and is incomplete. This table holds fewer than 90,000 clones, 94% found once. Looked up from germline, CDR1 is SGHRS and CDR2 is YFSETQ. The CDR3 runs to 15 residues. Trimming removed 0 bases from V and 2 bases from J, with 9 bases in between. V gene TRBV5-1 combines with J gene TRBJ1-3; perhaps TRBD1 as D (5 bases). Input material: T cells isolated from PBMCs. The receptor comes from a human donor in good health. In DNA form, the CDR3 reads TGCGCCAGCAGCTTGGATGGGGCGCCTGGAAACACCATATATTTT. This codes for CASSLDGAPGNTIYF.